The rows below give T cell receptor beta chains drawn from one sample of a study of blood T cell repertoires in COVID-19. Clones were read by immunoSEQ multiplex PCR, and TCRdb kept only the in-frame ones, dropping some. The data contain fewer than 250,000 clones, 83% of them seen just once; the ten biggest clones take up under 3%. Material: peripheral blood. The source is a middle-aged woman with active or convalescent COVID-19. CDR3s include the opening cysteine and the closing phenylalanine or tryptophan. The order of the fields is J gene, V gene, CDR3 protein.

>TRBJ2-3|TRBV7-3
CASSLSGGYGDTQYF
>TRBJ2-1|TRBV9
CASSVAGQGVGEQFF
>TRBJ2-1|TRBV3-1/TRBV3-2
CASSQVGPLVDEQFF
>TRBJ1-2|TRBV13
CASSLVTGEGYTF
>TRBJ2-5|TRBV5-6
CASSPPAGETQYF
>TRBJ2-3|TRBV7-3
CASSLTSGVGSDTQYF
>TRBJ1-4|TRBV21-1
CASSNRRQGAGNEKLFF
>TRBJ1-1|TRBV7-9
CASSLDRGPTEAFF
>TRBJ2-3|TRBV6-1
CASRRLAGNTDTQYF
>TRBJ2-5|TRBV9
CASSVGTAEKETQYF
>TRBJ1-1|TRBV4-2
CASSQVRQGARGEKAFF
>TRBJ2-2|TRBV12-5
CASALDRAHTGELFF
>TRBJ2-5|TRBV24-1
CATTGQKEETQYF
>TRBJ1-2|TRBV29-1
CSVDFPRDRPGYTF
>TRBJ1-2|TRBV28
CASSPQGDGYTF
>TRBJ2-1|TRBV7-6
CASSSLLGLAGERAEQFF
>TRBJ1-1|TRBV19
CASSPPGKMNTEAFF